These 8 T cell receptor beta chains share one sample of origin, sequenced in a study of patients and donors after allogeneic stem cell transplantation (dated by TCRdb to about 2020). The library was generated by RT-PCR. The sequencing machine was a NextSeq 550. TCRdb ran its own pipeline on the public reads, namely fastp trimming at Q25 and MiXCR clone calling, and kept in-frame beta chains. Each CDR3 protein appears once, grouped with its most common genes and DNA. Recorded for this sample are 65,000 to 80,000 distinct CDR3 sequences; 26% of them occurred a single time. 26% of the sample lies in the top ten. Sequenced material: blood, either unsorted or a sorted T cell fraction (not recorded which). The source is a human donor who was either an allogeneic HSCT recipient or a stem cell or donor lymphocyte infusion donor (not recorded which). It is not recorded whose cells these are; they may come from a transplant donor.

The rearrangement uses TRBV20-1 and TRBJ1-2, with unresolved D. CDR3 length: 13 amino acids. V dropped 5 bases and J dropped 4 bases, with 14 bases sitting between them. Germline CDR1 DFQATT, CDR2 SNEGSKA (reference sequence). CDR3 in DNA: TGCAGTGCTGGAGGTGGCAGAAGCTATGGCTACACCTTC. Amino acid sequence: CSAGGGRSYGYTF.

This clonotype was seen at least ten times. This rearrangement joins TRBV27 to TRBJ1-4; maybe TRBD1 (5 bases). This CDR3 has 15 residues. V lost 6 bases, J lost 8 bases, and 19 bases lay in between. From germline, CDR1 is MNHEY and CDR2 SMNVEV (reference sequence). The CDR3 bases are TGTGCCAGCAGCCGAAGCGGGGCAGGCCAAGAAAAACTGTTTTTT. It is translated as CASSRSGAGQEKLFF. Together with reference TRBV27 and TRBJ1-4, the CDR3 gives the full variable domain: EAQVTQNPRYLITVTGKKLTVTCSQNMNHEYMSWYRQDPGLGLRQIYYSMNVEVTDKGDVPEGYKVSRKEKRNFPLILESPSPNQTSLYFCASSRSGAGQEKLFFGSGTQLSVL.

In this sample, this clonotype turned up a few times. Germline is not matched at one junction end, which may reflect a read error. V and J are TRBV24-1 and TRBJ2-1; weak D call: TRBD2 (5 bases). CDR3 length equals 12 residues. From germline, CDR1 is KGHDR and CDR2 SFDVKD. The CDR3: CATSGREQGFLF. The CDR3 DNA sequence: TGTGCCACCAGTGGCCGGGAACAAGGTTTTCTCTTC.

The CDR3 nucleotides are TGTGCCAGCACGGCGGGGGGCACCTTGCGCGAGCAGTACTTC. Protein product: CASTAGGTLREQYF. The chain uses TRBV6-6 and TRBJ2-7; 8 positions agree with TRBD2. CDR1 is MNHNY and CDR2 is SVGAGI in the germline V gene (reference sequence). The CDR3 runs 14 residues. V shed 7 bases and J 6 bases; nucleotides not matched to a gene: 11.

A remark on this clonotype: The junction departs from the called germline gene at one end, perhaps through a read error. The chain joins TRBV20-1 to TRBJ1-5; no firm D call. CDR3 length: 13 residues. Germline CDR1 DFQATT, CDR2 SNEGSKA (reference sequence). In nucleotides, the CDR3 is TGCAGTACTAGTAGGCAGGCGGATCAGCCCCAGCATTTT. Amino acids: CSTSRQADQPQHF.

The chain joins TRBV6-5 to TRBJ2-3; unclear D gene. V was cut by 6 bases and J by 2 bases, with 9 bases left in between. Germline CDR1 is MNHEY and CDR2 is SVGAGI. The CDR3 loop spans 13 amino acids. DNA of the CDR3: TGTGCCAGCAGGAACCCCTCCACAGATACGCAGTATTTT. As protein: CASRNPSTDTQYF.

At least ten counts were recorded for this clonotype. The chain uses TRBV20-1 and TRBJ1-1, with 7 bases identical to TRBD1. V was pared by 1 base and J by 1 base, with 9 bases of the junction left unmatched. Germline CDR1 is DFQATT and CDR2 is SNEGSKA (reference sequence). The CDR3 is 16 residues long. The CDR3 sequence: CSARALEGARNTEAFF. Here the CDR3 DNA reads TGCAGTGCTAGAGCCTTGGAGGGGGCCAGGAACACTGAAGCTTTCTTT.

V and J are TRBV6-5 and TRBJ2-7; 9 bases fit TRBD1. V shed 7 bases and J 5 bases; nucleotides not matched to a gene: 6. The germline V gene encodes CDR1 MNHEY and CDR2 SVGAGI. CDR3 length equals 13 residues. The CDR3 protein is CASKGTGFDEQYF. Here the CDR3 DNA reads TGTGCCAGCAAAGGGACAGGGTTTGACGAGCAGTACTTC.